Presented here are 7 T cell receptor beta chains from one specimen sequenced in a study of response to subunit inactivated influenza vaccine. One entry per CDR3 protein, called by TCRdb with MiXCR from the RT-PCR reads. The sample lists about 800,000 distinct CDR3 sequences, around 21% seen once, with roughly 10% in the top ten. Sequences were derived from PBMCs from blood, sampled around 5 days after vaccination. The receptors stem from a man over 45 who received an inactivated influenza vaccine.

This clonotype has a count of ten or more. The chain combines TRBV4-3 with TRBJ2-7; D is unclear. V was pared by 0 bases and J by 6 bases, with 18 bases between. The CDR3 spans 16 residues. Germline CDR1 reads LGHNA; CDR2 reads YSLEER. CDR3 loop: CASSQDIQDQLREQYF. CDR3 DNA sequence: TGCGCCAGCAGCCAAGATATACAAGACCAATTACGCGAGCAGTACTTC.

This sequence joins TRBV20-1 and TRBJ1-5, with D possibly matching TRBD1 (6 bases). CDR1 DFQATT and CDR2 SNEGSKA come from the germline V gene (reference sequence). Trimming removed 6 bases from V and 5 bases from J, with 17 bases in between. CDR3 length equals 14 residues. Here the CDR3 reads CSASRGVRDQPQHF. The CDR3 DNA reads TGCAGTGCGTCAAGGGGGGTTAGGGATCAGCCCCAGCATTTT.

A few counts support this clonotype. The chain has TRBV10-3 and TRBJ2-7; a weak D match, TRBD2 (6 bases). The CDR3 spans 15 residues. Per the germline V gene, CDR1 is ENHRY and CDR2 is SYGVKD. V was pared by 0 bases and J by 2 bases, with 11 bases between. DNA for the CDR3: TGTGCCATCAGTGAGTCGACACGGGGGACCTACGAGCAGTACTTC. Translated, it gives CAISESTRGTYEQYF.

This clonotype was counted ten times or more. This CDR3 reads CASSQGGSGNQPQHF. CDR3 DNA sequence: TGTGCCAGCAGCCAAGGGGGCAGCGGCAATCAGCCCCAGCATTTT. The V call is TRBV3-1, the J call TRBJ1-5, with TRBD1 as a possible D gene (5 bases). The ends were cut back, 1 base at V and 2 bases at J, with 9 bases in the middle. Germline V lookup: CDR1 LGHDT, CDR2 YNNKEL (reference sequence). The CDR3 loop spans 15 amino acids.

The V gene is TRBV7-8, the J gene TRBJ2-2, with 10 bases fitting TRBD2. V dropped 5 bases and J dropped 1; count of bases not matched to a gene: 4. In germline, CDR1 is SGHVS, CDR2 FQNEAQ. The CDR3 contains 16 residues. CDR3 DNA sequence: TGTGCCAGCAGCGTCCGACTAGCGGGGAACACCGGGGAGCTGTTTTTT. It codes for CASSVRLAGNTGELFF.

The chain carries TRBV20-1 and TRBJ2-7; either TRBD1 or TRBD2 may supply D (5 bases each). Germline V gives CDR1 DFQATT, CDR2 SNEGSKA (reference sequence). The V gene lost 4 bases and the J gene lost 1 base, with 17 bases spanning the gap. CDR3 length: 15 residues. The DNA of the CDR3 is TGCAGTGCTAAACCGGGACCCCCACAATCCTACGAGCAGTACTTC. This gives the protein CSAKPGPPQSYEQYF.

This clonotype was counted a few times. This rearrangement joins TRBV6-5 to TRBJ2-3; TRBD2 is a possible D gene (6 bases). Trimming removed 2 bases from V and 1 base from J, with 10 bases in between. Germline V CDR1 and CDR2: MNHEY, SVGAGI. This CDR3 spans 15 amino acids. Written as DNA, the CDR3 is TGTGCCAGCAGTTACGCGGGATTCGGCACAGATACGCAGTATTTT. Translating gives CASSYAGFGTDTQYF.